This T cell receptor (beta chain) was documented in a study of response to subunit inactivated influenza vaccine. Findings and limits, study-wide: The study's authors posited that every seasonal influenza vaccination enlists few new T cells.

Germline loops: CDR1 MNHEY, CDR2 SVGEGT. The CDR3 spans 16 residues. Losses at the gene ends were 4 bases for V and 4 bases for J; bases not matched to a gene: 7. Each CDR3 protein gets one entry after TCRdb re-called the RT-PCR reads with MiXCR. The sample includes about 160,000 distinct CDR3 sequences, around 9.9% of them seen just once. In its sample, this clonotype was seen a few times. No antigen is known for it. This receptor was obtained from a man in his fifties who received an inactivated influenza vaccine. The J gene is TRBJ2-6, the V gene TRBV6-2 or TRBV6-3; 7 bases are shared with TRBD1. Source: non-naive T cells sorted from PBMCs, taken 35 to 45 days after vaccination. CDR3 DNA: TGTGCCAGCAGTTTGACAGGGCTCCTCGGGGCCAACGTCCTGACTTTC. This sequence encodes CASSLTGLLGANVLTF.